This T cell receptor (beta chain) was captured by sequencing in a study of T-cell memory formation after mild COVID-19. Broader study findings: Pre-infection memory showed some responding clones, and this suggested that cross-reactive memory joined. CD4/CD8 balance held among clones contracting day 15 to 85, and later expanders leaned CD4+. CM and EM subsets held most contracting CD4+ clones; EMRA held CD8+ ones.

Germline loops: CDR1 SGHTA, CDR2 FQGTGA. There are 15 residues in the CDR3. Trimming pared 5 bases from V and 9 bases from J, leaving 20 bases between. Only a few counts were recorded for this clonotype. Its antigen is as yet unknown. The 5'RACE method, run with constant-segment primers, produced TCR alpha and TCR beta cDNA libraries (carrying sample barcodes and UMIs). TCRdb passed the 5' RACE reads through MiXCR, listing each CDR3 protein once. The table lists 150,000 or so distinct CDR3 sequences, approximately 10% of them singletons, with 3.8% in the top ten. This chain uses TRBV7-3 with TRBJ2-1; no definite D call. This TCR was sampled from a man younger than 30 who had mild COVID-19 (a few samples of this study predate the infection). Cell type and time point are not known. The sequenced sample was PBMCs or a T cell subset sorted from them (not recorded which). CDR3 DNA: TGTGCCAGCAGCCCCTCAAGCGACTTGCCGGGTGAGCAGTTCTTC. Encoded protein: CASSPSSDLPGEQFF.